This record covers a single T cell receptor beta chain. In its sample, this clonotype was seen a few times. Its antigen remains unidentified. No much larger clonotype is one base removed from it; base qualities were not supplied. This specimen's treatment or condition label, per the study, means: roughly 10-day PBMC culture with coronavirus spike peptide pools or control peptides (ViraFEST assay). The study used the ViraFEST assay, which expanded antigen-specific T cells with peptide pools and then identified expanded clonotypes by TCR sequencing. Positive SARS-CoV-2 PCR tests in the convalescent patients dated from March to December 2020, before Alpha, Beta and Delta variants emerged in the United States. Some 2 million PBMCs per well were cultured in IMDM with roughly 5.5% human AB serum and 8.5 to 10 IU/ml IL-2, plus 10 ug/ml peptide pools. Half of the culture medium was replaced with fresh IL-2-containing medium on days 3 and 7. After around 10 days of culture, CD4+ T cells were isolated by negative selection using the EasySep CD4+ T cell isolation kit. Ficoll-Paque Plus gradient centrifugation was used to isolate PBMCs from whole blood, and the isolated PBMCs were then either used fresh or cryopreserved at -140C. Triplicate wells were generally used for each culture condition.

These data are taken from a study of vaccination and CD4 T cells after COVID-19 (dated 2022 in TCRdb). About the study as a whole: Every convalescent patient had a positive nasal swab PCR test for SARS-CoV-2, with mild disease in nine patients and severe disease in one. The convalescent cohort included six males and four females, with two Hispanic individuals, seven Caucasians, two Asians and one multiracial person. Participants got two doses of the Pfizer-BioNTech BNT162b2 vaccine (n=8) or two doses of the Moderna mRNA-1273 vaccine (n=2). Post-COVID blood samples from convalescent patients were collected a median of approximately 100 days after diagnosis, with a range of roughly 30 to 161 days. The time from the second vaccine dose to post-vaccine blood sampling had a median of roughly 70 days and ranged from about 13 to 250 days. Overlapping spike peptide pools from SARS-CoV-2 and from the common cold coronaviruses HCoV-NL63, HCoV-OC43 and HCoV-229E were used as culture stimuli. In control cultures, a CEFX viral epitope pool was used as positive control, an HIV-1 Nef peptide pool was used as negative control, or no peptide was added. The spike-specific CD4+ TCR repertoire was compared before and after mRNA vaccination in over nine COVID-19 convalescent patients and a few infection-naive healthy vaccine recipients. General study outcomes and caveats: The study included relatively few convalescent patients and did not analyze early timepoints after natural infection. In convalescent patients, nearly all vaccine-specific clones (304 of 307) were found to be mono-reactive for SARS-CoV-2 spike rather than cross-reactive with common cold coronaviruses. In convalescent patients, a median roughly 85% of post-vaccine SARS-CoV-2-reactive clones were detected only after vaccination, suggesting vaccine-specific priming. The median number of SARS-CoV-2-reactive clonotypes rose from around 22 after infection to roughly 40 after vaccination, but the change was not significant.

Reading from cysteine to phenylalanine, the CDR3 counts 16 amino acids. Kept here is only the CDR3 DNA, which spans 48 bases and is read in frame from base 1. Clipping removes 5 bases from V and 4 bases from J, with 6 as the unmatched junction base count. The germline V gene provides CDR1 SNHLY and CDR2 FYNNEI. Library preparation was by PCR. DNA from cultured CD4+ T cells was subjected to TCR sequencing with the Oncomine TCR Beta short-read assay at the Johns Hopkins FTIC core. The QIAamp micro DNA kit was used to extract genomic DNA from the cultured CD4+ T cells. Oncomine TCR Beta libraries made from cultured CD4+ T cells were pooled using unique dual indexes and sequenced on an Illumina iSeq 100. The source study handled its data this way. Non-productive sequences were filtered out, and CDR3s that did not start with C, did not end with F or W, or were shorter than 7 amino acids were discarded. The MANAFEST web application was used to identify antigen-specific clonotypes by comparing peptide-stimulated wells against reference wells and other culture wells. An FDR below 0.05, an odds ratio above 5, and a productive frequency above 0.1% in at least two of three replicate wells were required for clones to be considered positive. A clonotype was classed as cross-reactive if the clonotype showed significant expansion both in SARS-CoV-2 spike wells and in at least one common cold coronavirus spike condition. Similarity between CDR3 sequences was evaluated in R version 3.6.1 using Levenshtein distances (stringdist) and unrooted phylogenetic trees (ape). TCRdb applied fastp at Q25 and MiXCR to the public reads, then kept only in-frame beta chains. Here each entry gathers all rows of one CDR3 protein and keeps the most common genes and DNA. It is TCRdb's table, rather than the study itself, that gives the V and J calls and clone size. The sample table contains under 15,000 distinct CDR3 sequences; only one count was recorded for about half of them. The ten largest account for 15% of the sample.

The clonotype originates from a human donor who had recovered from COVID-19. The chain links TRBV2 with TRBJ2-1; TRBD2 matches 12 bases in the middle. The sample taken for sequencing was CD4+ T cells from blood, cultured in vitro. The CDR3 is CASSPYLAGGYNEQFF. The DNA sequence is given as TGTGCCAGCAGTCCATATCTAGCGGGAGGGTACAATGAGCAGTTCTTC.